The T cell receptor beta chain described here comes from a study of blood T cells in healthy people across ages. The CDR3 contains 13 residues. Germline V gene lookup returns CDR1 SNHLY and CDR2 FYNNEI. The ends were cut back, 7 bases at V and 0 bases at J, with 9 bases in the middle. This clonotype was counted at least ten times. Primers used in a second PCR of roughly 6 to 12 cycles were a sample-barcoded 5' primer and a J-beta primer mix. MiXCR, run by TCRdb on the 5' RACE reads, gives a single entry per CDR3 protein. The repertoire holds 550,000 to 600,000 distinct CDR3 sequences, with approximately 25% as singletons.

The sequenced sample was blood. The TCR originated in a woman between 65 and 79 years old in good health. V usage is TRBV2 and J usage is TRBJ2-5; D call uncertain. The CDR3 sequence is CASTLQYQETQYF. In nucleotides, the CDR3 is TGTGCCAGCACCCTTCAGTACCAAGAGACCCAGTACTTC.